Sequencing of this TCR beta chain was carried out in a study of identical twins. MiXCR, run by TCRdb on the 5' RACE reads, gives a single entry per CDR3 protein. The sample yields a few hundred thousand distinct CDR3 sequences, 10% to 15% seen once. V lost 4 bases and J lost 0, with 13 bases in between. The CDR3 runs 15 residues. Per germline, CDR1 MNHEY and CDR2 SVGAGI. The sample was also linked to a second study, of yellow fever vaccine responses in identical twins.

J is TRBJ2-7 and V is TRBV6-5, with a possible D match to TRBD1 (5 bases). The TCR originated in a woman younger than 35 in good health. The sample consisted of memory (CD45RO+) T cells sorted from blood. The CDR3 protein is CASSLGHPSSYEQYF. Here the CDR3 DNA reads TGTGCCAGCAGTTTGGGGCACCCATCCTCCTACGAGCAGTACTTC.